Listed below are T cell receptor beta chains from one sample, sequenced in a study of shared clonotypes between healthy human individuals. This table comes from immunoSEQ multiplex PCR, and its TCRdb copy is limited to in-frame clones, with some not included. The table records about 2,200,000 clones, about 92% of them present only once. The sample taken for sequencing was naive CD8+ T cells from PBMCs. These receptor sequences come from a man aged 18-30 years in good health. Some clones in this sample may be carry-over from other donors' samples. The CDR3 runs from the conserved cysteine through the conserved F or W. Fields, in order: J gene, V gene, clone size, D gene, CDR3 protein, CDR3 DNA. The D gene is left open where the match is weak. Clone size is stated in some rows and not others, as once, few, many or a class when expanded.

j_gene: TRBJ2-1; v_gene: TRBV7-9; abundance: NA; d_gene: TRBD2; CDR3aa: CASSFPLRLAGEYNEQFF; CDR3nt: TGTGCCAGCAGCTTCCCGTTGAGACTAGCGGGAGAGTACAATGAGCAGTTCTTC
j_gene: TRBJ2-5; v_gene: TRBV11-2; abundance: NA; d_gene: TRBD2; CDR3aa: CASSSPARGEETQYF; CDR3nt: TGTGCCAGCAGCTCACCAGCGCGGGGGGAAGAGACCCAGTACTTC
j_gene: TRBJ2-6; v_gene: TRBV27; abundance: once; d_gene: NA; CDR3aa: CASSLIGQSGANVLTF; CDR3nt: TGTGCCAGCAGTTTAATAGGACAGTCTGGGGCCAACGTCCTGACTTTC
j_gene: TRBJ2-1; v_gene: TRBV9; abundance: NA; d_gene: TRBD2; CDR3aa: CASARAGGTGNEQFF; CDR3nt: TGTGCCAGCGCTCGAGCGGGAGGGACGGGAAATGAGCAGTTCTTC
j_gene: TRBJ2-1; v_gene: TRBV7-9; abundance: NA; d_gene: NA; CDR3aa: CASSSNSARDEQFF; CDR3nt: TGTGCCAGCAGTTCAAACTCCGCGAGGGATGAGCAGTTCTTC
j_gene: TRBJ1-2; v_gene: TRBV9; abundance: NA; d_gene: NA; CDR3aa: CASSVAAAYGYTF; CDR3nt: TGTGCCAGCAGCGTAGCTGCTGCCTATGGCTACACCTTC
j_gene: TRBJ1-1; v_gene: TRBV27; abundance: NA; d_gene: TRBD1; CDR3aa: CASRNLRTGLNTEAFF; CDR3nt: TGTGCCAGCCGAAATCTTAGGACAGGACTTAACACTGAAGCTTTCTTT
j_gene: TRBJ2-7; v_gene: TRBV30; abundance: NA; d_gene: TRBD2; CDR3aa: CALDIAGVHEQYF; CDR3nt: TGTGCCTTAGACATAGCGGGAGTTCACGAGCAGTACTTC
j_gene: TRBJ2-6; v_gene: TRBV29-1; abundance: once; d_gene: NA; CDR3aa: CSVGRQGANVLTF; CDR3nt: TGCAGCGTTGGTAGACAGGGGGCCAACGTCCTGACTTTC
j_gene: TRBJ1-1; v_gene: TRBV5-4; abundance: NA; d_gene: NA; CDR3aa: CASSLEPGPQGAFF; CDR3nt: TGTGCCAGCAGCTTGGAACCGGGCCCCCAAGGAGCTTTCTTT
j_gene: TRBJ2-7; v_gene: TRBV30; abundance: NA; d_gene: NA; CDR3aa: CAWSTTDPNPYEQYF; CDR3nt: TGTGCCTGGAGTACTACGGACCCGAACCCTTACGAGCAGTACTTC
j_gene: TRBJ2-3; v_gene: TRBV27; abundance: NA; d_gene: TRBD1; CDR3aa: CASSFDRGLDTQYF; CDR3nt: TGTGCCAGCAGTTTCGACAGGGGCTTAGATACGCAGTATTTT
j_gene: TRBJ2-4; v_gene: TRBV27; abundance: NA; d_gene: NA; CDR3aa: CASSLSRQNIQYF; CDR3nt: TGTGCCAGCAGTTTATCGAGGCAAAACATTCAGTACTTC
j_gene: TRBJ1-1; v_gene: TRBV5-6; abundance: few; d_gene: NA; CDR3aa: CASSPVAGAGAFF; CDR3nt: TGTGCCAGCAGCCCGGTTGCGGGGGCTGGGGCTTTCTTT
j_gene: TRBJ1-2; v_gene: TRBV25-1; abundance: NA; d_gene: NA; CDR3aa: CASSDSALGYTF; CDR3nt: TGTGCCAGCAGTGACAGCGCTTTGGGCTACACCTTC
j_gene: TRBJ1-1; v_gene: TRBV19; abundance: NA; d_gene: NA; CDR3aa: CASSPQPRLNTEAFF; CDR3nt: TGTGCCAGTAGTCCTCAGCCCCGGCTAAACACTGAAGCTTTCTTT
j_gene: TRBJ1-2; v_gene: TRBV28; abundance: NA; d_gene: NA; CDR3aa: CASMAGANYGYTF; CDR3nt: TGTGCCAGCATGGCGGGGGCGAACTATGGCTACACCTTC
j_gene: TRBJ1-1; v_gene: TRBV27; abundance: NA; d_gene: NA; CDR3aa: CASSPLRDGNTEAFF; CDR3nt: TGTGCCAGCAGTCCCCTCCGAGACGGGAACACTGAAGCTTTCTTT
j_gene: TRBJ1-5; v_gene: TRBV9; abundance: few; d_gene: NA; CDR3aa: CASSEEGRFNQPQHF; CDR3nt: TGTGCCAGCAGCGAGGAAGGCAGGTTCAATCAGCCCCAGCATTTT
j_gene: TRBJ1-5; v_gene: TRBV10-3; abundance: NA; d_gene: NA; CDR3aa: CAISDSNNQPQHF; CDR3nt: TGTGCCATCAGCGACAGTAACAATCAGCCCCAGCATTTT
j_gene: TRBJ1-3; v_gene: TRBV28; abundance: NA; d_gene: NA; CDR3aa: CASSSLSEEDTIYF; CDR3nt: TGTGCCAGCAGTTCCCTGTCAGAAGAAGACACCATATATTTT
j_gene: TRBJ2-1; v_gene: TRBV11-2; abundance: NA; d_gene: NA; CDR3aa: CASSLDDGRAIVNEQFF; CDR3nt: TGTGCCAGCAGCTTAGATGACGGCAGGGCTATTGTAAATGAGCAGTTCTTC
j_gene: TRBJ1-1; v_gene: TRBV4-1; abundance: few; d_gene: NA; CDR3aa: CASSQLFQRNTEAFF; CDR3nt: TGCGCCAGCAGCCAACTCTTCCAGCGGAACACTGAAGCTTTCTTT
j_gene: TRBJ1-5; v_gene: TRBV7-6; abundance: NA; d_gene: NA; CDR3aa: CASSTIEGEQPQHF; CDR3nt: TGTGCCAGCAGCACCATAGAGGGCGAGCAGCCCCAGCATTTT
j_gene: TRBJ1-6; v_gene: TRBV7-8; abundance: NA; d_gene: NA; CDR3aa: CASSLRGLYNSPLHF; CDR3nt: TGTGCCAGCAGCTTAAGGGGTCTCTATAATTCACCCCTCCACTTT
j_gene: TRBJ1-1; v_gene: TRBV19; abundance: NA; d_gene: NA; CDR3aa: CATGVRFSNTEAFF; CDR3nt: TGTGCCACAGGGGTTAGGTTTAGCAACACTGAAGCTTTCTTT
j_gene: TRBJ2-3; v_gene: TRBV30; abundance: NA; d_gene: NA; CDR3aa: CAWSPRRALGTDTQYF; CDR3nt: TGTGCCTGGAGTCCACGGAGGGCCCTCGGCACAGATACGCAGTATTTT
j_gene: TRBJ2-7; v_gene: TRBV6-5; abundance: NA; d_gene: TRBD2; CDR3aa: CASRKREDIYEQYF; CDR3nt: TGTGCCAGCAGGAAGCGGGAAGACATCTACGAGCAGTACTTC
j_gene: TRBJ2-5; v_gene: TRBV27; abundance: NA; d_gene: TRBD2; CDR3aa: CASSPGTSGGETQYF; CDR3nt: TGTGCCAGCAGTCCCGGGACTAGCGGGGGAGAGACCCAGTACTTC
j_gene: TRBJ2-1; v_gene: TRBV30; abundance: NA; d_gene: NA; CDR3aa: CAWSALLEQFF; CDR3nt: TGTGCCTGGAGTGCCCTCCTCGAGCAGTTCTTC
j_gene: TRBJ1-2; v_gene: TRBV27; abundance: NA; d_gene: TRBD1; CDR3aa: CASSQLRGPVNYGYTF; CDR3nt: TGTGCCAGCAGTCAGCTTAGGGGGCCAGTTAACTATGGCTACACCTTC
j_gene: TRBJ1-1; v_gene: TRBV11-3; abundance: NA; d_gene: NA; CDR3aa: CASSSRGGTEAFF; CDR3nt: TGTGCCAGCAGCTCGCGCGGGGGCACTGAAGCTTTCTTT
j_gene: TRBJ2-7; v_gene: TRBV27; abundance: NA; d_gene: TRBD2; CDR3aa: CASSFGTSGVEQYF; CDR3nt: TGTGCCAGCAGTTTCGGGACTAGCGGGGTCGAGCAGTACTTC
j_gene: TRBJ2-7; v_gene: TRBV7-8; abundance: NA; d_gene: TRBD1; CDR3aa: CASSFPLLANRDREAHEQYF; CDR3nt: TGTGCCAGCAGCTTTCCACTCCTAGCAAACCGGGACAGGGAAGCCCACGAGCAGTACTTC
j_gene: TRBJ2-7; v_gene: TRBV4-1; abundance: NA; d_gene: TRBD2; CDR3aa: CASSQSRGGREGYEQYF; CDR3nt: TGCGCCAGCAGCCAATCAAGAGGTGGGCGGGAGGGTTACGAGCAGTACTTC
j_gene: TRBJ1-2; v_gene: TRBV27; abundance: NA; d_gene: TRBD1; CDR3aa: CASSTRTGGNYGYTF; CDR3nt: TGTGCCAGCAGTACAAGGACAGGGGGTAACTATGGCTACACCTTC
j_gene: TRBJ2-2; v_gene: TRBV7-2; abundance: NA; d_gene: TRBD2; CDR3aa: CASSPRRREGIGELFF; CDR3nt: TGTGCCAGCAGCCCCCGGAGGCGGGAGGGTATCGGGGAGCTGTTTTTT
j_gene: TRBJ1-1; v_gene: TRBV7-6; abundance: NA; d_gene: NA; CDR3aa: CASSLGSRDTEAFF; CDR3nt: TGTGCCAGCAGCTTAGGGTCCCGGGACACTGAAGCTTTCTTT
j_gene: TRBJ2-7; v_gene: TRBV28; abundance: NA; d_gene: TRBD1; CDR3aa: CASSSLLDRVSYEQYF; CDR3nt: TGTGCCAGCAGTTCCCTCTTGGACAGGGTAAGCTACGAGCAGTACTTC
j_gene: TRBJ2-7; v_gene: TRBV5-8; abundance: NA; d_gene: NA; CDR3aa: CASSLNRVYEQYF; CDR3nt: TGTGCCAGCAGCTTGAACAGGGTGTACGAGCAGTACTTC
j_gene: TRBJ2-7; v_gene: TRBV27; abundance: NA; d_gene: NA; CDR3aa: CASRTRAEEQYF; CDR3nt: TGTGCCAGCAGAACCAGAGCAGAAGAGCAGTACTTC
j_gene: TRBJ1-4; v_gene: TRBV7-9; abundance: NA; d_gene: NA; CDR3aa: CASSYRPIEEEKLFF; CDR3nt: TGTGCCAGCAGCTACCGGCCAATCGAGGAGGAAAAACTGTTTTTT
j_gene: TRBJ2-7; v_gene: TRBV7-9; abundance: NA; d_gene: TRBD2; CDR3aa: CASSLAQRDGSSYEQYF; CDR3nt: TGTGCCAGCAGCTTAGCGCAGCGGGACGGAAGCTCCTACGAGCAGTACTTC
j_gene: TRBJ1-1; v_gene: TRBV28; abundance: few; d_gene: NA; CDR3aa: CASSDRRLNTEAFF; CDR3nt: TGTGCCAGCAGTGACAGAAGACTGAACACTGAAGCTTTCTTT
j_gene: TRBJ2-3; v_gene: TRBV28; abundance: NA; d_gene: NA; CDR3aa: CASNPLSVTSLQYF; CDR3nt: TGTGCCAGCAACCCGTTGTCCGTGACCTCACTGCAGTATTTT
j_gene: TRBJ1-1; v_gene: TRBV29-1; abundance: NA; d_gene: NA; CDR3aa: CSDKLGVDTEAFF; CDR3nt: TGCAGCGACAAACTGGGGGTAGACACTGAAGCTTTCTTT
j_gene: TRBJ2-6; v_gene: TRBV7-9; abundance: NA; d_gene: NA; CDR3aa: CASSGRAPGANVLTF; CDR3nt: TGTGCCAGCAGCGGCAGGGCTCCCGGGGCCAACGTCCTGACTTTC
j_gene: TRBJ2-5; v_gene: TRBV5-1; abundance: NA; d_gene: NA; CDR3aa: CASSLGPRVEETQYF; CDR3nt: TGCGCCAGCAGCTTGGGGCCTCGGGTTGAGGAGACCCAGTACTTC
j_gene: TRBJ2-1; v_gene: TRBV30; abundance: NA; d_gene: NA; CDR3aa: CALQGHLHNEQFF; CDR3nt: TGTGCCCTTCAAGGGCACCTTCACAATGAGCAGTTCTTC
j_gene: TRBJ2-7; v_gene: TRBV29-1; abundance: NA; d_gene: NA; CDR3aa: CSVEIGQGKPYEQYF; CDR3nt: TGCAGCGTTGAGATCGGGCAGGGGAAACCCTACGAGCAGTACTTC
j_gene: TRBJ2-7; v_gene: TRBV28; abundance: NA; d_gene: NA; CDR3aa: CASSFRADYEQYF; CDR3nt: TGTGCCAGCAGTTTCCGGGCTGACTACGAGCAGTACTTC
j_gene: TRBJ2-7; v_gene: TRBV27; abundance: NA; d_gene: TRBD2; CDR3aa: CASSSSGRRYEQYF; CDR3nt: TGTGCCAGCAGTTCTAGCGGGAGGCGGTACGAGCAGTACTTC
j_gene: TRBJ2-7; v_gene: TRBV9; abundance: NA; d_gene: NA; CDR3aa: CASSPGGPESYEQYF; CDR3nt: TGTGCCAGCTCCCCCGGGGGGCCAGAGTCCTACGAGCAGTACTTC
j_gene: TRBJ2-7; v_gene: TRBV27; abundance: NA; d_gene: TRBD2; CDR3aa: CASSSVREGPNEQYF; CDR3nt: TGTGCCAGCAGTTCCGTGCGGGAGGGACCCAACGAGCAGTACTTC